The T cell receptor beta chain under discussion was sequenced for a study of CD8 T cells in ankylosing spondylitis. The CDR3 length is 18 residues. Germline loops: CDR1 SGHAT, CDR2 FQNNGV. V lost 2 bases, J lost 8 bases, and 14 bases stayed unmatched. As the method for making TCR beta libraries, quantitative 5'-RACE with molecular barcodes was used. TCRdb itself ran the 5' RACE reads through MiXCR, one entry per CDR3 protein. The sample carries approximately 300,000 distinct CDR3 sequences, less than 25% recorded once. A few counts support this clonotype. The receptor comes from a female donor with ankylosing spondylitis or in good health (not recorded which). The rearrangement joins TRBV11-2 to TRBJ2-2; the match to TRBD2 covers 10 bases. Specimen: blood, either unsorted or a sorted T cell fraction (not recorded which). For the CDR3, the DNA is TGTGCCAGCAGCTTAACCTGGCCCCTAGCGGGAGCAGGGGGGGAGCTGTTTTTT. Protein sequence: CASSLTWPLAGAGGELFF.